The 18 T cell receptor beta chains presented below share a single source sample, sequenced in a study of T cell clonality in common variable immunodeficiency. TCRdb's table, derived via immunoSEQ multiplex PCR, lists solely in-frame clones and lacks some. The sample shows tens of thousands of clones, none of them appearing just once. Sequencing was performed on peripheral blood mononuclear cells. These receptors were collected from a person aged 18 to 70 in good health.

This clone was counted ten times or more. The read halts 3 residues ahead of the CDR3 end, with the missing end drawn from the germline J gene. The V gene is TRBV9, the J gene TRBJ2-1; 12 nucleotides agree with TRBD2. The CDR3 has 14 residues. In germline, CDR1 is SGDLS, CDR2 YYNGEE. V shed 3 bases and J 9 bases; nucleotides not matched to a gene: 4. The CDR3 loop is CASSASGGGGEQFF. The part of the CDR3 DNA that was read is TGTGCCAGCAGCGCTAGCGGGGGGGGAGGTGAG.

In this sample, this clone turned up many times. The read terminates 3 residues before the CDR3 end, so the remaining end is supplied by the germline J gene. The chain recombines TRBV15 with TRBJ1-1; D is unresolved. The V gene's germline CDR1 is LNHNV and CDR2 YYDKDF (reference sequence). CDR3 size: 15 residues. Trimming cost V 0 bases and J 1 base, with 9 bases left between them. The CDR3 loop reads CATSRDPRGNTEAFF. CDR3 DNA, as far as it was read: TGTGCCACCAGCAGAGATCCTAGAGGGAACACTGAA. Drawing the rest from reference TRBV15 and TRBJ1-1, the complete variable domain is DAMVIQNPRYQVTQFGKPVTLSCSQTLNHNVMYWYQQKSSQAPKLLFHYYDKDFNNEADTPDNFQSRRPNTSFCFLDIRSPGLGDTAMYLCATSRDPRGNTEAFFGQGTRLTVV.

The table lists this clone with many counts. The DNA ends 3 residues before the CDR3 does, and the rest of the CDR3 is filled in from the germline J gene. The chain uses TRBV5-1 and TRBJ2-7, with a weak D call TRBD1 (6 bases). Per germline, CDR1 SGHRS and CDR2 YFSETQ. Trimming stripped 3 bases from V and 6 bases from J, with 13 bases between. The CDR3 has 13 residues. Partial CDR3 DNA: TGCGCCAGCAGCTCCCCTGACAGGAGCGAG. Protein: CASSSPDRSE. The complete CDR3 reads CASSSPDRSEQYF.

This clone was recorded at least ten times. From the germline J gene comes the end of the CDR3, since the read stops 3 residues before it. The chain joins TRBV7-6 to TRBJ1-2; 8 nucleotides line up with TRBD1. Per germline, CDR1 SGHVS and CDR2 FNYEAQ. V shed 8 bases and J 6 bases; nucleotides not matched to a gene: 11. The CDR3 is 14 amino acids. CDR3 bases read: TGTGCCAGCTGGGAGGGCGACAGGGGTAATGGC. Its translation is CASWEGDRGNG. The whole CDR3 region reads CASWEGDRGNGYTF.

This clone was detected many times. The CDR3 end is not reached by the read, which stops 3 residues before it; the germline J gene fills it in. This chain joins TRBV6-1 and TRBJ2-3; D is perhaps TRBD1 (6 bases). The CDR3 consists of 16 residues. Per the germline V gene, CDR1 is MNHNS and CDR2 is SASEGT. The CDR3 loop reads CASSELLYGGPGTQYF. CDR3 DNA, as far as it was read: TGTGCCAGCAGTGAATTATTGTATGGGGGCCCCGGGACG.

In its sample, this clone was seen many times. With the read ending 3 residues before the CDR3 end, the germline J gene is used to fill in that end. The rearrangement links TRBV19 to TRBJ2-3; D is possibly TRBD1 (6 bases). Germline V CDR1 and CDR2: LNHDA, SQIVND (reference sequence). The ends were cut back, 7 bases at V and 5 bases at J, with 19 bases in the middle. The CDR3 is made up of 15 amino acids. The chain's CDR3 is CASTPKWGPRDTQYF. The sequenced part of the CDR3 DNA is TGTGCCAGTACGCCTAAGTGGGGGCCGCGAGATACG.

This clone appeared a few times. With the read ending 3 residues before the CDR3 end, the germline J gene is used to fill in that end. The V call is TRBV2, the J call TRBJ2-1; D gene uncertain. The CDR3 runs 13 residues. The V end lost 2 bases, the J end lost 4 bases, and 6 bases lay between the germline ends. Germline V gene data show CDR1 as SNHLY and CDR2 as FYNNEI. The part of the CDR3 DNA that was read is TGTGCCAGCAGTGAACGTCTATACAATGAG. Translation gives CASSERLYNE. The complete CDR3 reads CASSERLYNEQFF.

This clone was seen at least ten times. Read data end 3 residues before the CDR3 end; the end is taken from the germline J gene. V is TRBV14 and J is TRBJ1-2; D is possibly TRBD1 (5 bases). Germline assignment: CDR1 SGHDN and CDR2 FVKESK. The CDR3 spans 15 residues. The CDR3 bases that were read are TGTGCCAGCAGCCAAGGGGGGGACGCCTATGCACGC. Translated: CASSQGGDAYAR. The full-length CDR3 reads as CASSQGGDAYARYTF.

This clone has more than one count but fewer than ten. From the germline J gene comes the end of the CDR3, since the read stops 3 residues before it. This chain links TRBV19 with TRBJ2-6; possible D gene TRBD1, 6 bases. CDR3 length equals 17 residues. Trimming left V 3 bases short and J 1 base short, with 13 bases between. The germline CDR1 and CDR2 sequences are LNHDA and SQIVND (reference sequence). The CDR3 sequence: CASSMDSRGSGANVLTF. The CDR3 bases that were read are TGTGCCAGTAGTATGGATTCTAGGGGGTCTGGGGCCAACGTC.

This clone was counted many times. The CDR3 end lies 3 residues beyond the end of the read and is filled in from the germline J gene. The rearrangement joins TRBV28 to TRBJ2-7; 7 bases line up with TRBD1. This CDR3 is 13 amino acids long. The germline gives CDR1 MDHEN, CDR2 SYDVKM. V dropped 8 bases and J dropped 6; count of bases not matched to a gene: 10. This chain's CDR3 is CASDRANLGEQYF. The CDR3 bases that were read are TGTGCCAGCGACAGGGCGAATTTAGGCGAG.

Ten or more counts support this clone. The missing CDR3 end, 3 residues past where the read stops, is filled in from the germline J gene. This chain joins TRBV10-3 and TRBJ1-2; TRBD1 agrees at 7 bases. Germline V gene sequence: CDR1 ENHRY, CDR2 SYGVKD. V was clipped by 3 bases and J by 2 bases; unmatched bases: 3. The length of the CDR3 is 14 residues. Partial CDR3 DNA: TGTGCCATCAGTGACCAGACAGGGAACTATGGC. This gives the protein CAISDQTGNYG. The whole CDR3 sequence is CAISDQTGNYGYTF.

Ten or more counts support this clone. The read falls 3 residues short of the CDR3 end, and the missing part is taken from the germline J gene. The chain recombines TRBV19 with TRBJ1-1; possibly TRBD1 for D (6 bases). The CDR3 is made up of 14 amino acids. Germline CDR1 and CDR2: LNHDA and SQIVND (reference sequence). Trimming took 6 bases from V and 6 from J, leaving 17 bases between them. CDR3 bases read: TGTGCCAGTAGAGGGGAGGGGGGGGCATCTGAA. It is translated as CASRGEGGASE. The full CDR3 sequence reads CASRGEGGASEAFF.

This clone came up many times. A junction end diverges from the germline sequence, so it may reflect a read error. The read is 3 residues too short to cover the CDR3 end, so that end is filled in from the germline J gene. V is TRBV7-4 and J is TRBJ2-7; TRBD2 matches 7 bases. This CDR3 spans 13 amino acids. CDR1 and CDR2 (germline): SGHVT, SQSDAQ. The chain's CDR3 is CSSSFLAAYEQYF. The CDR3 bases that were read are TGTTCCAGCAGCTTTCTAGCGGCCTACGAG.

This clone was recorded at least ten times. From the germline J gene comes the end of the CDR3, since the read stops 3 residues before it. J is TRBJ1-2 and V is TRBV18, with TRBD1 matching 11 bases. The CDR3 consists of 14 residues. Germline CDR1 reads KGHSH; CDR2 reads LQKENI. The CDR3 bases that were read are TGTGCCACACTAAAGGGACAGGGGGTAGGCGGC. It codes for CATLKGQGVGG. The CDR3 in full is CATLKGQGVGGYTF.

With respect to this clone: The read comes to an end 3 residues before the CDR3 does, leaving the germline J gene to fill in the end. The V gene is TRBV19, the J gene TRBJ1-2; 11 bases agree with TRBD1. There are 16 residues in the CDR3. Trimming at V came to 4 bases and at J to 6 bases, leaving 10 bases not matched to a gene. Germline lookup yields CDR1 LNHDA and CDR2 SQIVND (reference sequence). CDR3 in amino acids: CASSTYLGTGGHGYTF. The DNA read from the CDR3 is TGTGCCAGTAGTACCTACCTCGGGACAGGGGGTCATGGC.

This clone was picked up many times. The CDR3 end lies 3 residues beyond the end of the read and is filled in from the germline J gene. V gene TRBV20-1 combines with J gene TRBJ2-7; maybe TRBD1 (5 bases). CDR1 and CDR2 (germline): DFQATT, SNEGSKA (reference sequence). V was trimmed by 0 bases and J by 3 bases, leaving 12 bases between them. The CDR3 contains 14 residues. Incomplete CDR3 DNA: TGCAGTGCTAGAGATTTTCGGCAGGGCTACGAG. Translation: CSARDFRQGYE. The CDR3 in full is CSARDFRQGYEQYF.

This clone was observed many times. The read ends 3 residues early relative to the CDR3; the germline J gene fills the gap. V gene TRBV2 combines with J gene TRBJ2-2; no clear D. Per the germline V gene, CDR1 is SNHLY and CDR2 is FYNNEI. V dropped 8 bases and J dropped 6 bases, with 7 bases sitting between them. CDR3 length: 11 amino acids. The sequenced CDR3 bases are TGTGCCAGCGCCCGGGCCGGGGAG. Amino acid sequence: CASARAGE. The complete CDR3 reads CASARAGELFF. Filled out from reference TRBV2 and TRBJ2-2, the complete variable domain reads EPEVTQTPSHQVTQMGQEVILRCVPISNHLYFYWYRQILGQKVEFLVSFYNNEISEKSEIFDDQFSVERPDGSNFTLKIRSTKLEDSAMYFCASARAGELFFGEGSRLTVL.

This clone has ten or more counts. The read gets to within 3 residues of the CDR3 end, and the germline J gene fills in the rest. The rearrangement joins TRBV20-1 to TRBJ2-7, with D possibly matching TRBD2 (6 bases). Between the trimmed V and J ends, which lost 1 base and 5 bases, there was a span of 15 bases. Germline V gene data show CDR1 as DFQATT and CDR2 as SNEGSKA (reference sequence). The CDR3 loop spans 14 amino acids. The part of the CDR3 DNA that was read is TGCAGTGCTAGAGGGGCGGGAACAGTCGACGAG. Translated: CSARGAGTVDE. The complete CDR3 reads CSARGAGTVDEQYF.